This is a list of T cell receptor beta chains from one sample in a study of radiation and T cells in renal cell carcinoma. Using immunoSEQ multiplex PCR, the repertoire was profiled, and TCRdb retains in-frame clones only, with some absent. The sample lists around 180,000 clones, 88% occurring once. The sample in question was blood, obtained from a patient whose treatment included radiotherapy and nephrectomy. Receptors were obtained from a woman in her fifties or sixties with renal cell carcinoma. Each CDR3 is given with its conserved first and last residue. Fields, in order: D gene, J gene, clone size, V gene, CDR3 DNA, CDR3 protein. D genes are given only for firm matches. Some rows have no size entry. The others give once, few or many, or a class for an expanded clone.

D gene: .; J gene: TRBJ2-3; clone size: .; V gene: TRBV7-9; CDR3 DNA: TGTGCCAGCAGCTTCACCGGGACTGGGGTGAAAGATACGCAGTATTTT; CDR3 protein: CASSFTGTGVKDTQYF
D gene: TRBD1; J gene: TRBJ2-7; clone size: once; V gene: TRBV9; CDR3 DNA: TGTGCCAGCAGCGCCGGAGGTGGACAGGCCTACGAGCAGTACTTC; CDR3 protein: CASSAGGGQAYEQYF
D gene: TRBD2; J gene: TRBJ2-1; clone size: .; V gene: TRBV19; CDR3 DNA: TGTGCCAGTAGTGCGGCCGGCGGGGGGCTCGATGAGCAGTTCTTC; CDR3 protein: CASSAAGGGLDEQFF
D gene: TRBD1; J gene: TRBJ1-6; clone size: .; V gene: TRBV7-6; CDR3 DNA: TGTGCCAGCAGCCGCAGGGGGGCGGGCAATTCACCCCTCCACTTT; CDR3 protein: CASSRRGAGNSPLHF
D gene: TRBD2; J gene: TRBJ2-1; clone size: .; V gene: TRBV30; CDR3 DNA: TGTGCCTGGCTAGCGGGGGGCGCCTACAATGAGCAGTTCTTC; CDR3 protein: CAWLAGGAYNEQFF
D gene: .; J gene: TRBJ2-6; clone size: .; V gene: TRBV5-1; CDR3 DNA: TGCGCCAGCAGCTTGGGGGGCGCGATCTCTGGGGCCAACGTCCTGACTTTC; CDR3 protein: CASSLGGAISGANVLTF
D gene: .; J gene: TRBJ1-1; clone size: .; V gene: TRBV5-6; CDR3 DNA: TGTGCCAGCAGGCGAACAGGCTGGAACACTGAAGCTTTCTTT; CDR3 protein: CASRRTGWNTEAFF
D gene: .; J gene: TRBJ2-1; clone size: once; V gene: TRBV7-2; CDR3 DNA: TGTGCCAGCAGCACCTCCCCTCAGGCGGGGCTAAGTAATGAGCAGTTCTTC; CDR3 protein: CASSTSPQAGLSNEQFF
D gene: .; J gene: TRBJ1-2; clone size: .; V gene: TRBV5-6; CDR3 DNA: TGTGCCAGCGGCCTCTATAGTACCTATGGCTACACCTTC; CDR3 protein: CASGLYSTYGYTF
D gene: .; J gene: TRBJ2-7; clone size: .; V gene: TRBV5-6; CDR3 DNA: TGTGCCAGCAGCTTGAGTAGGTACGAGCAGTACTTC; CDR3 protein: CASSLSRYEQYF
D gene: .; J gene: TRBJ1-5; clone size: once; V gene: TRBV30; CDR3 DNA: TGTGCCTGGAGTTTTCAGGGATCGGGTAGCAATCAGCCCCAGCATTTT; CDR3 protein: CAWSFQGSGSNQPQHF
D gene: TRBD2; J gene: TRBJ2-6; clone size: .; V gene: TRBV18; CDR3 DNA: TGTGCCAGCTCACCGCAAGCTACTAGCGGGGTTGTCTCTGGGGCCAACGTCCTGACTTTC; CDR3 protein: CASSPQATSGVVSGANVLTF
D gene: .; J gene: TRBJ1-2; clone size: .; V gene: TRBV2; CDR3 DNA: TGTGCCAGCAGTGTGATCTCAGGGGCCTATGGCTACACCTTC; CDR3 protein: CASSVISGAYGYTF
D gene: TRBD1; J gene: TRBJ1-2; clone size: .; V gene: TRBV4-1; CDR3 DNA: TGCGCCAGCAGCCGACAGGGGACAGGGACCTACTATGGCTACACCTTC; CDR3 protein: CASSRQGTGTYYGYTF
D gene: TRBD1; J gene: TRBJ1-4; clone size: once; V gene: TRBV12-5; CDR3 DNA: TGTGCTAGTGCCGAGACAGGGGCCCTCACGGATTATGAAAAACTGTTTTTT; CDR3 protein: CASAETGALTDYEKLFF
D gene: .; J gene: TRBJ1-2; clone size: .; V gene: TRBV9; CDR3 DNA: TGTGCCAGCAGCCCGGGCCCGGACGGCTACACCTTC; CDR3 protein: CASSPGPDGYTF
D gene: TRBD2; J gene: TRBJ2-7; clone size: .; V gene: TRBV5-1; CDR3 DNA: TGCGCCAGCAGCTTTCAAGCGGGGGGCCGAAGCTCCTACGAGCAGTACTTC; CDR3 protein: CASSFQAGGRSSYEQYF
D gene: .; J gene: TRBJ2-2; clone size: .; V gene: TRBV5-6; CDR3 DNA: TGTGCCAGTCGACATTGGCTACGGAACACCGGGGAGCTGTTTTTT; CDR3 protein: CASRHWLRNTGELFF
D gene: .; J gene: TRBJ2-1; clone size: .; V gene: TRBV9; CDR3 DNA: TGTGCCAGCAGCGTAGTTGTGGGTACCTCCGAGCAGTTCTTC; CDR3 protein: CASSVVVGTSEQFF
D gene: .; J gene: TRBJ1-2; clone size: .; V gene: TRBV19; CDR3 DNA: TGTGCCAGTAGTATAGACCTTAGGGTTGGCTACACCTTC; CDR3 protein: CASSIDLRVGYTF
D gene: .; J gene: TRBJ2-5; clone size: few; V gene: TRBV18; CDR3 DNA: TGTGCCAGCTCACCACGCGAGCAAGAGACCCAGTACTTC; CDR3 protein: CASSPREQETQYF
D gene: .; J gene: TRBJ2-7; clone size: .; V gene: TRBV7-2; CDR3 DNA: TGTGCCAGCAGCACCCCTAGGCGCAGCCCAGAAGGAGACTACGAGCAGTACTTC; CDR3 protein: CASSTPRRSPEGDYEQYF
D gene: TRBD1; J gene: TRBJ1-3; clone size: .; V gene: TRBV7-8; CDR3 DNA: TGTGCCAGCAGCCCGAGAGCAACTGGACAGGGGCGCTCTGGAAACACCATATATTTT; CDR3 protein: CASSPRATGQGRSGNTIYF
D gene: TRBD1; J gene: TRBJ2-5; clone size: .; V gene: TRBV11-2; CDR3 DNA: TGTGCCAGCAGCCCCGACAGGGACAGGGGGGAGACCCAGTACTTC; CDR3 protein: CASSPDRDRGETQYF
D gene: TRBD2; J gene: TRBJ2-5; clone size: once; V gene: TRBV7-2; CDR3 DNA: TGTGCCAGCAGTCGAACCAGCGGGGGGGCTGAGACCCAGTACTTC; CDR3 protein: CASSRTSGGAETQYF
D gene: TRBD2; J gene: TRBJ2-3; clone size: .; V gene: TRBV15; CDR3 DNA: TGTGCCACCAGCAGGCCACTTGGGGGACTAGCTGGTACAGATACGCAGTATTTT; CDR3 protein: CATSRPLGGLAGTDTQYF
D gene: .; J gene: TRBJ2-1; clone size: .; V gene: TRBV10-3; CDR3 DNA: TGTGCCATCAGTGAAGGAACAGGGAGGTACAATGAGCAGTTCTTC; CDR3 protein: CAISEGTGRYNEQFF
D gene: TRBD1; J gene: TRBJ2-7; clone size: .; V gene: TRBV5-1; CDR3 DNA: TGCGCCAGCAGCGAAGGACAGGGGGGTTACGAGCAGTACTTC; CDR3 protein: CASSEGQGGYEQYF
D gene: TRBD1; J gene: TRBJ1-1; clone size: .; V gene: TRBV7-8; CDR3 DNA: TGTGCCAGCAGCTTATCGACAGGGGTGAACACTGAAGCTTTCTTT; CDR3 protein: CASSLSTGVNTEAFF
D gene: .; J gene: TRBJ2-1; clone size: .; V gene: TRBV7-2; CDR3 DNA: TGTGCCAGCAGCTTTGACCGGGGGACGACAAATGAGCAGTTCTTC; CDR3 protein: CASSFDRGTTNEQFF
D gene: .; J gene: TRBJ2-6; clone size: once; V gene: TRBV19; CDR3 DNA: TGTGCCAGTATCTCGGGGTATGGCTCTGGGGCCAACGTCCTGACTTTC; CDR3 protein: CASISGYGSGANVLTF
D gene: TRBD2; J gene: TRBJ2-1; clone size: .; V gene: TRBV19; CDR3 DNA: TGTGCCAGTAGTGACTCTTGGCGGGGGGGAAACAATGAGCAGTTCTTC; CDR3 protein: CASSDSWRGGNNEQFF
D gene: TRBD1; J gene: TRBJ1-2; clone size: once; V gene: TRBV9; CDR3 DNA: TGTGCCAGCAGCACGAGGGGGCTTGGCTACACCTTC; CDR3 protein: CASSTRGLGYTF
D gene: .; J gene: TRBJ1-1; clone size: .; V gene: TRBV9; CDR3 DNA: TGTGCCAGCAGCGTAGAAGGACAGAACACTGAAGCTTTCTTT; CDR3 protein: CASSVEGQNTEAFF
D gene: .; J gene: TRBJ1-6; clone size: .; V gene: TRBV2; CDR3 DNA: TGTGCCAGCAGTTACACGGCAGGCTATAATTCACCCCTCCACTTT; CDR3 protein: CASSYTAGYNSPLHF
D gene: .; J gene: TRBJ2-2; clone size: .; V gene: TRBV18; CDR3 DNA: TGTGCCAGCTCACCAGGACAGCCGAACACCGGGGAGCTGTTTTTT; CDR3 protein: CASSPGQPNTGELFF
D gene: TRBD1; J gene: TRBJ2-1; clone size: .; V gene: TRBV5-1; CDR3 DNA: TGCGCCAGCAGTTCGGGACAGGGGATGTACAATGAGCAGTTCTTC; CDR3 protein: CASSSGQGMYNEQFF
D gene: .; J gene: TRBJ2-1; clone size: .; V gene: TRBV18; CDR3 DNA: TGTGCCAGCTCACCATCCCCCCACGAGCAGTTCTTC; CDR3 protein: CASSPSPHEQFF
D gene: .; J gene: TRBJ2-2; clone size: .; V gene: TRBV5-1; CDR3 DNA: TGCGCCAGCAGCTTGGAAGGGGCGAACACCGGGGAGCTGTTTTTT; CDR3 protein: CASSLEGANTGELFF
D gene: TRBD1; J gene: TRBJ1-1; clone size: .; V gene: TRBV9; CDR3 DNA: TGTGCCAGCAGCGTAGGAGGAGAAGGACAGGGGGCGACTGAAGCTTTCTTT; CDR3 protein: CASSVGGEGQGATEAFF
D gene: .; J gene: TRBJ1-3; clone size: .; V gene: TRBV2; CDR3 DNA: TGTGCCAGCAGTGAGGATCAGCTGGTTTGGTCTGGAAACACCATATATTTT; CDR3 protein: CASSEDQLVWSGNTIYF
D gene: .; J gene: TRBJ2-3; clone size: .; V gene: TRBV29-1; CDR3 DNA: TGCAGCGTTCCGACAGGCGTTCGTGATACGCAGTATTTT; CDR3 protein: CSVPTGVRDTQYF